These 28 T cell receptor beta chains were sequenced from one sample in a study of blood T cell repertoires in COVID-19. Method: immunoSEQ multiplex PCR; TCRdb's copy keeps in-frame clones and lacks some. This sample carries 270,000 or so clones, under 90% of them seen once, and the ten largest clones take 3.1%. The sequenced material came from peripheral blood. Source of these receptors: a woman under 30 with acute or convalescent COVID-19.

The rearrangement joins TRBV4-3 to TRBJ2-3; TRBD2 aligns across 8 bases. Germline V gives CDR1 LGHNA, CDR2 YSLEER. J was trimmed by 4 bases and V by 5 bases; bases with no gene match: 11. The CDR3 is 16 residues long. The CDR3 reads CASSAGGSGNPDTQYF. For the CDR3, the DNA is TGCGCCAGCAGCGCAGGCGGTAGCGGGAACCCAGATACGCAGTATTTT.

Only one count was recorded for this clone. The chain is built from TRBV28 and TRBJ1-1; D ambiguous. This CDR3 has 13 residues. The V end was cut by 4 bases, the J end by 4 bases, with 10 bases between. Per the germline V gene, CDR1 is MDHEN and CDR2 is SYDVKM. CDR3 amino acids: CASSYESSTEAFF. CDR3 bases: TGTGCCAGCAGTTACGAATCGAGCACTGAAGCTTTCTTT.

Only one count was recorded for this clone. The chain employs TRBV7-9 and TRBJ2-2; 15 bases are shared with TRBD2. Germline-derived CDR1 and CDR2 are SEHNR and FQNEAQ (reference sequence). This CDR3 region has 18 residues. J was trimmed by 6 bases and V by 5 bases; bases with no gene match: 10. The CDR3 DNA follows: TGTGCCAGCAGCCGGGACAGGGGACTAGCGGGAGGCGCCGGGGAGCTGTTTTTT. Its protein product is CASSRDRGLAGGAGELFF.

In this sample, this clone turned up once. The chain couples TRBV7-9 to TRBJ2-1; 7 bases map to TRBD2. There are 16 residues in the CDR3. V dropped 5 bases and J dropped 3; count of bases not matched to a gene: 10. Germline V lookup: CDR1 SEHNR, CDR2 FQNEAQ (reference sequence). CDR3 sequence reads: CASSPGRAGVYNEQFF. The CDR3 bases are TGTGCCAGCAGCCCTGGCCGCGCGGGAGTCTACAATGAGCAGTTCTTC.

CDR3 sequence (DNA): TGTGCCAGCAGTGAGTCTAGACTAGCTGATACGCAGTATTTT. Protein: CASSESRLADTQYF. The chain recombines TRBV2 with TRBJ2-3; 7 bases are a match to TRBD2. The V gene end was trimmed by 3 bases and the J gene end by 6 bases; junction bases not matched to a gene: 6. CDR1 is SNHLY, CDR2 FYNNEI, per germline. The CDR3 spans 14 residues.

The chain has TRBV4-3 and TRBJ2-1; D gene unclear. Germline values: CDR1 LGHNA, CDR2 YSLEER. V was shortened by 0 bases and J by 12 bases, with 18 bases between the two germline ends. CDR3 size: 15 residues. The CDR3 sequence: CASSQESPGTTGQFF. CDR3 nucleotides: TGCGCCAGCAGCCAAGAGTCCCCCGGAACAACGGGGCAGTTCTTC.

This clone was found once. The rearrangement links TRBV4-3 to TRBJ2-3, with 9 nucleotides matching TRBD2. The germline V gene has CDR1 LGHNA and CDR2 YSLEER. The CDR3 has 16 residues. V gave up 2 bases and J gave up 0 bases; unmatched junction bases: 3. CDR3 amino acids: CASSQRLAASTDTQYF. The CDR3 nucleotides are TGCGCCAGCAGCCAAAGACTAGCGGCTAGCACAGATACGCAGTATTTT.

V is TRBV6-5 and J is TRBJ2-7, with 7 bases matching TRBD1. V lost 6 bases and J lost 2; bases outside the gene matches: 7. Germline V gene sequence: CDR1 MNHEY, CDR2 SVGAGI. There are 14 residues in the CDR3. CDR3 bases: TGTGCCAGCAGAACGGGGACAGTCCCCTACGAGCAGTACTTC. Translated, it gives CASRTGTVPYEQYF.

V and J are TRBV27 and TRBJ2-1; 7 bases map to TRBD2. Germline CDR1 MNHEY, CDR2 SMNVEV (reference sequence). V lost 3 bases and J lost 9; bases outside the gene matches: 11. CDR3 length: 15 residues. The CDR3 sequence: CASSLGREAWREQFF. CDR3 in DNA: TGTGCCAGCAGTTTGGGGAGGGAGGCATGGCGTGAGCAGTTCTTC.

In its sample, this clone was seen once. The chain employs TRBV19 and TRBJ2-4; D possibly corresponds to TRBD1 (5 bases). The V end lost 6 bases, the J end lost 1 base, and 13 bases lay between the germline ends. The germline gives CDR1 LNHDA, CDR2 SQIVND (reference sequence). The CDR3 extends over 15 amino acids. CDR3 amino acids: CASRVGVGAKNIQYF. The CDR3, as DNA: TGTGCCAGTAGGGTAGGGGTTGGGGCCAAAAACATTCAGTACTTC.

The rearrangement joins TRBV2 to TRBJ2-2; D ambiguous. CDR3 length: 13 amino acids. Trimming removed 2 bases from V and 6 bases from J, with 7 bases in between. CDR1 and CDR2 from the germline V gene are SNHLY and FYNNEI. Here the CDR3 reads CASSEYSPGELFF. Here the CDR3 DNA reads TGTGCCAGCAGTGAATACAGTCCCGGGGAGCTGTTTTTT.

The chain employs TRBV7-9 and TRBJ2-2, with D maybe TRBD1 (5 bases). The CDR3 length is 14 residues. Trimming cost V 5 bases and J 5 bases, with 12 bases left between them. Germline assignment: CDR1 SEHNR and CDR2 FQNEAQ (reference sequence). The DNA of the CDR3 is TGTGCCAGCAGCACATCCCAGGGAACCGGGGAGCTGTTTTTT. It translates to CASSTSQGTGELFF.

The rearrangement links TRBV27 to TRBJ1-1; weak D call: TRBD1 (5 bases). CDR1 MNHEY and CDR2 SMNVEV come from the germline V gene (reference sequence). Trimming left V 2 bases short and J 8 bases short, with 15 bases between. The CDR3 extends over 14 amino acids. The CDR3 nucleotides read TGTGCCAGCAGTTTAGGTCAAGGCCCAGGGGAAGCTTTCTTT. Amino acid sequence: CASSLGQGPGEAFF.

As DNA, the CDR3 is TGTGCCACCAGTGACCACGACAGAGACTACGAGCAGTACTTC. Its translation is CATSDHDRDYEQYF. This chain connects TRBV24-1 to TRBJ2-7; possibly TRBD1 for D (5 bases). Trimming pared 4 bases from V and 3 bases from J, leaving 12 bases between. This CDR3 contains 14 residues. The germline V gene has CDR1 KGHDR and CDR2 SFDVKD.

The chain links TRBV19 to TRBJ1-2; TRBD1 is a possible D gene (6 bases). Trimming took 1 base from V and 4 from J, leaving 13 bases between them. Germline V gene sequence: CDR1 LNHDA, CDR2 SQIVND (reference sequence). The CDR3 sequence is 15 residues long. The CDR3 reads CASSIGLGRGYGYTF. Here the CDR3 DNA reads TGTGCCAGTAGTATAGGTTTGGGCAGGGGCTATGGCTACACCTTC.

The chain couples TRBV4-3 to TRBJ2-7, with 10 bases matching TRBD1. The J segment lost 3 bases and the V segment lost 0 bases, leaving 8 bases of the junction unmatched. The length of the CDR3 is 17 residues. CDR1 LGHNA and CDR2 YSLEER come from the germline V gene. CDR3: CASSQDGSGQGFYEQYF. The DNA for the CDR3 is TGCGCCAGCAGCCAAGATGGTTCGGGACAGGGGTTCTACGAGCAGTACTTC.

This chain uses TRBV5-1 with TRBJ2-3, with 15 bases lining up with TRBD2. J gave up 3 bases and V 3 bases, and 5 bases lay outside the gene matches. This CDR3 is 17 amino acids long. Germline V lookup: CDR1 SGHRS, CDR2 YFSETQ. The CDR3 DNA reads TGCGCCAGCAGCTCAACCGGGACTAGCGGGGGGACAGATACGCAGTATTTT. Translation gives CASSSTGTSGGTDTQYF.

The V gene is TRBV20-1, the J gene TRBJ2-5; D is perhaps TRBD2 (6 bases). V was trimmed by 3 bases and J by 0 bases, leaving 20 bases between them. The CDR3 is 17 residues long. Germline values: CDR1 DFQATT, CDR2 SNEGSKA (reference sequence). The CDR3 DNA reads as TGCAGTGCTAGTGAGGTTCTTGGGACTCTCTACCAAGAGACCCAGTACTTC. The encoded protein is CSASEVLGTLYQETQYF.

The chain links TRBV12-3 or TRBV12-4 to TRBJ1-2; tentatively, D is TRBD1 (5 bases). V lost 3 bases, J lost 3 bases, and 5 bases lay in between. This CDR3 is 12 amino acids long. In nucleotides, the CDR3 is TGTGCCAGCAGTTTCAGGGACTATGGCTACACCTTC. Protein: CASSFRDYGYTF.

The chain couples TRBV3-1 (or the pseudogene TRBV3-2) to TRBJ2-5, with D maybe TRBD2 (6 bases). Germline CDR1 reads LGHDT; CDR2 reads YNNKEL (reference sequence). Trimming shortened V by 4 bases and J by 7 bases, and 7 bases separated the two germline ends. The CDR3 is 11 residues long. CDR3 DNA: TGTGCCAGCAGCCGGGGAGGGACCCAGTACTTC. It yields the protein CASSRGGTQYF.

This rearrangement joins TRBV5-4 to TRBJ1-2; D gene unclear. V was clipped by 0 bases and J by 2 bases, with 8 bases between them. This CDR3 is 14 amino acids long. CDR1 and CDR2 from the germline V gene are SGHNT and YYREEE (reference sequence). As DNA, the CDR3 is TGTGCCAGCAGCTTGGGAGGGAAGAACTATGGCTACACCTTC. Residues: CASSLGGKNYGYTF.

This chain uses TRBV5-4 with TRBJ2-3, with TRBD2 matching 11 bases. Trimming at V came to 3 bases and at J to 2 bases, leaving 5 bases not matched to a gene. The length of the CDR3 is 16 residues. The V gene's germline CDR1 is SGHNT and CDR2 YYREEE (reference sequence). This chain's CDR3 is CASSSGLAGITDTQYF. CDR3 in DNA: TGTGCCAGCAGCTCCGGACTAGCGGGCATCACAGATACGCAGTATTTT.

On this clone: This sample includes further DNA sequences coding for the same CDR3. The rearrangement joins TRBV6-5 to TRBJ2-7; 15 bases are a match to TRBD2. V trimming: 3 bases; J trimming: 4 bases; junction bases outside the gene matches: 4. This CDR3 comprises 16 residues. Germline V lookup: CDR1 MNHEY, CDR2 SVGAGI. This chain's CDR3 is CASSYGLAGGPYEQYF. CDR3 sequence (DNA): TGTGCCAGCAGTTATGGACTAGCGGGAGGGCCGTACGAGCAGTACTTC.

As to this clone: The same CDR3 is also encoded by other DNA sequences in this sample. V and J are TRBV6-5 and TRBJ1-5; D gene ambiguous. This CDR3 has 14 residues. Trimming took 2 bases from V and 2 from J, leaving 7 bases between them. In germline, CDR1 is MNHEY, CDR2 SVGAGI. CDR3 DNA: TGTGCCAGCAGTTACGGGCAGGGCAATCAGCCCCAGCATTTT. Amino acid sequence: CASSYGQGNQPQHF.

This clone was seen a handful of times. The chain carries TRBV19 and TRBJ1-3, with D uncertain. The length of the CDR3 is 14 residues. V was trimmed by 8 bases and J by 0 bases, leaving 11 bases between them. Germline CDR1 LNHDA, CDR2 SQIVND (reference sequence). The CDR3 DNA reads TGTGCCAGTCCAGATCGGAGCTCTGGAAACACCATATATTTT. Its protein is CASPDRSSGNTIYF.

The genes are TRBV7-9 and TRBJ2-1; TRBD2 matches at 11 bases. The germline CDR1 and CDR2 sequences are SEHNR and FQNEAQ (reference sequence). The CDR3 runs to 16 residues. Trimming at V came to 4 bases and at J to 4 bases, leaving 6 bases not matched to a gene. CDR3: CASSSNLAGGYNEQFF. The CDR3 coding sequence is TGTGCCAGCAGCTCCAACCTAGCGGGAGGTTACAATGAGCAGTTCTTC.

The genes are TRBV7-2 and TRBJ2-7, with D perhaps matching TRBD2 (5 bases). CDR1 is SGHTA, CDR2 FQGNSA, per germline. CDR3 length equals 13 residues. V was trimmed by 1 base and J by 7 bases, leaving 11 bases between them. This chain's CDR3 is CASSLVYGEEQYF. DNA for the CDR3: TGTGCCAGCAGCTTAGTTTACGGGGAAGAGCAGTACTTC.

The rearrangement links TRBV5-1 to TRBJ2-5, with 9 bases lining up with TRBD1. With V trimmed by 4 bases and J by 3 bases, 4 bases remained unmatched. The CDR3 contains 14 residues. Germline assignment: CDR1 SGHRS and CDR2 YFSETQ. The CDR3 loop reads CASSMGQGKETQYF. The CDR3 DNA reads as TGCGCCAGCAGCATGGGACAGGGAAAAGAGACCCAGTACTTC.